Reported below is one T cell receptor (beta chain). The antigen remains undetermined. The data derive from a study of long-term antiretroviral therapy in people with HIV. Study-wide context: The study's earliest collections predate the 2015 immediate-ART recommendation by about a decade.

Each participant with HIV received care in the United States. This CDR3 is built from 14 residues. Trimming took off 4 bases at V and 4 bases at J, with 12 bases between the two ends. Germline V gene data show CDR1 as LNHDA and CDR2 as SQIVND (reference sequence). Study-level findings and limits: Whichever time point was examined, clones expanded before ART dominated the repertoire. Post-treatment diversity went higher with ART but stayed below transplant donor controls.

A v3.0 immunoSEQ assay was performed at survey level. Profiling relied on immunoSEQ multiplex PCR, and the TCRdb table lists in-frame clones only, not all of them. Here the sample spans about 31,000 clones, 70% to 80% being singletons. The sequence was collected from a man between 18 and 29 years old with HIV. The source material was unsorted PBMCs, sampled 1.9 years after starting antiretroviral therapy. The chain joins TRBV19 to TRBJ2-3; possible D gene TRBD1, 5 bases. CDR3 amino acids: CASSKGYSPDTQYF. In DNA, the CDR3 is TGTGCCAGTAGTAAGGGGTACTCCCCAGATACGCAGTATTTT. Drawing the rest from reference TRBV19 and TRBJ2-3, the complete variable domain is DGGITQSPKYLFRKEGQNVTLSCEQNLNHDAMYWYRQDPGQGLRLIYYSQIVNDFQKGDIAEGYSVSREKKESFPLTVTSAQKNPTAFYLCASSKGYSPDTQYFGPGTRLTVL.